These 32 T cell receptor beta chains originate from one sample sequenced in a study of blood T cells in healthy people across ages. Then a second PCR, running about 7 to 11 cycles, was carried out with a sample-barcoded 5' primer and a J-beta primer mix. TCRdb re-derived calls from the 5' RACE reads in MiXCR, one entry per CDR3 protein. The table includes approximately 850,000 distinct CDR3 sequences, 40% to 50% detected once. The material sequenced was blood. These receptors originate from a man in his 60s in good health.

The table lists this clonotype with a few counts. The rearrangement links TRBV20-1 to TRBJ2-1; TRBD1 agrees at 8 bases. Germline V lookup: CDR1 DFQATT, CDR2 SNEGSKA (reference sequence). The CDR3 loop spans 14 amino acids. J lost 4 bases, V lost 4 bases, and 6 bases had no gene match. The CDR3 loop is CSATRTGSYNEQFF. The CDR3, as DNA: TGCAGTGCTACTCGGACAGGGAGTTACAATGAGCAGTTCTTC.

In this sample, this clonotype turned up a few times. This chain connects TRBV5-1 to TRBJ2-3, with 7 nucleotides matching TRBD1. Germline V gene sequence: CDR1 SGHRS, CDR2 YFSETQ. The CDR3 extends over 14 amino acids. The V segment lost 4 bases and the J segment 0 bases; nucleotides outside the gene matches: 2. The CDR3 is CASSTGDSTDTQYF. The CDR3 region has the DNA TGCGCCAGCAGCACAGGGGATAGCACAGATACGCAGTATTTT. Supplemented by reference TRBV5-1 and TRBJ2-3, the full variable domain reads KAGVTQTPRYLIKTRGQQVTLSCSPISGHRSVSWYQQTPGQGLQFLFEYFSETQRNKGNFPGRFSGRQFSNSRSEMNVSTLELGDSALYLCASSTGDSTDTQYFGPGTRLTVL.

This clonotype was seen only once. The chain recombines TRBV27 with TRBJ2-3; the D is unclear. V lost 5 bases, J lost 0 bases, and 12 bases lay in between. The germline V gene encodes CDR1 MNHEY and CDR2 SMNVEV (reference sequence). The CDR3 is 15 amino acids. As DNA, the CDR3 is TGTGCCAGCAGTCCCTCGGCAACTAGCACAGATACGCAGTATTTT. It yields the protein CASSPSATSTDTQYF.

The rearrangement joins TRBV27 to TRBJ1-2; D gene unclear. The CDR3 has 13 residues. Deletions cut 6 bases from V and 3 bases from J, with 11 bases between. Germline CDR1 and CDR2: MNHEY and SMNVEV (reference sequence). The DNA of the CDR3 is TGTGCCAGCAGAAAAGACGGATACTATGGCTACACCTTC. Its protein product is CASRKDGYYGYTF.

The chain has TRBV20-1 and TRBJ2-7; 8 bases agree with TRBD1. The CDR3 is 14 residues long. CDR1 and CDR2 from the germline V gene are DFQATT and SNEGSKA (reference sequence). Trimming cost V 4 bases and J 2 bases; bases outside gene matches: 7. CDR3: CSATRTGKTYEQYF. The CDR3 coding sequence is TGCAGTGCTACCCGGACAGGGAAGACCTACGAGCAGTACTTC.

The CDR3 DNA reads TGTGCCAGCAGCACGACGACTAGCGGGGGGGCCGGGAGCACAGATACGCAGTATTTT. Translation gives CASSTTTSGGAGSTDTQYF. The V and J genes are TRBV7-9 and TRBJ2-3; TRBD2 aligns across 14 bases. CDR1 SEHNR and CDR2 FQNEAQ come from the germline V gene (reference sequence). V trimming: 5 bases; J trimming: 0 bases; junction bases outside the gene matches: 10. CDR3 size: 19 residues. The entire variable domain, with the rest obtained from reference TRBV7-9 and TRBJ2-3, is as follows: DTGVSQNPRHKITKRGQNVTFRCDPISEHNRLYWYRQTLGQGPEFLTYFQNEAQLEKSRLLSDRFSAERPKGSFSTLEIQRTEQGDSAMYLCASSTTTSGGAGSTDTQYFGPGTRLTVL.

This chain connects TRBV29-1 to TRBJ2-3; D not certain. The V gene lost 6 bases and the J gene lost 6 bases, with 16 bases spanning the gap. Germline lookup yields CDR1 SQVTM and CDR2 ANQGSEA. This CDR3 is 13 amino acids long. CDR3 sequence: CSVPKRSVDTQYF. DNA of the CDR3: TGCAGCGTACCCAAAAGATCGGTGGATACGCAGTATTTT.

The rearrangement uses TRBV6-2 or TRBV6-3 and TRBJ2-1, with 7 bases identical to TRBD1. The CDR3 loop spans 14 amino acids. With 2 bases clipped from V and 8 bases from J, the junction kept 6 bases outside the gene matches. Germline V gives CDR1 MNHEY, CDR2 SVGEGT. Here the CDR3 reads CASSYRYRGHEQFF. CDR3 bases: TGTGCCAGCAGTTACAGGTACAGGGGCCATGAGCAGTTCTTC.

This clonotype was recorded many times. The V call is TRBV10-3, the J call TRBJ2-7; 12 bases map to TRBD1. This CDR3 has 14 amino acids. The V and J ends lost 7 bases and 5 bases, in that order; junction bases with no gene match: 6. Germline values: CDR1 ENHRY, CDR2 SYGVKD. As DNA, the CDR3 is TGTGCCATCATGGCCGGGACAGGGGGCGACGAGCAGTACTTC. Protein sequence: CAIMAGTGGDEQYF.

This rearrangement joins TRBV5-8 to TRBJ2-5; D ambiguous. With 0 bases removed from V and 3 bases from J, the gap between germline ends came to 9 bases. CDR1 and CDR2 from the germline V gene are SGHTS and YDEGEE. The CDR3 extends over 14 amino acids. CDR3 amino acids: CASSLGHLKETQYF. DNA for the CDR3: TGTGCCAGCAGCTTGGGACACCTGAAAGAGACCCAGTACTTC.

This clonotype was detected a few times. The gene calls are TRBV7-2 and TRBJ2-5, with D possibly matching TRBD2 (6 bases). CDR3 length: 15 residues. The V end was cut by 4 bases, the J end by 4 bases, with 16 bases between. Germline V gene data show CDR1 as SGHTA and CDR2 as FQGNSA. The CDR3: CASSWGFYGGETQYF. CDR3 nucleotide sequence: TGTGCCAGCAGCTGGGGCTTTTACGGGGGAGAGACCCAGTACTTC.

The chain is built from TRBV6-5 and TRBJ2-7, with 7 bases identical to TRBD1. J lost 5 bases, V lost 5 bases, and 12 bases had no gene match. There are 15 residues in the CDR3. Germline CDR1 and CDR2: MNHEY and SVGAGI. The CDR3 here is CASSPFPRQGDEQYF. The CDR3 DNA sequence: TGTGCCAGCAGTCCCTTCCCGAGGCAGGGGGACGAGCAGTACTTC.

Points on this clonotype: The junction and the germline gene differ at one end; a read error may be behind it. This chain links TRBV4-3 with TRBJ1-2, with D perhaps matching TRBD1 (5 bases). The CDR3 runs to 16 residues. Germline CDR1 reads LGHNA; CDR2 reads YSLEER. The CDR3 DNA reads TGCGCCAGCAGCCAATTCGCAGGGACGACTAACTATGACTACACCTTC. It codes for CASSQFAGTTNYDYTF.

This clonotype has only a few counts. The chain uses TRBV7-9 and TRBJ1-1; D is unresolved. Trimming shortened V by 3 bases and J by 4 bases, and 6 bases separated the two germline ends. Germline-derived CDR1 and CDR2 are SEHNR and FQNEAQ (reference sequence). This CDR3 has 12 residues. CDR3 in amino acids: CASSFKGTEAFF. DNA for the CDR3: TGTGCCAGCAGCTTTAAGGGCACTGAAGCTTTCTTT. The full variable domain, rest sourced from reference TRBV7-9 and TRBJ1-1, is DTGVSQNPRHKITKRGQNVTFRCDPISEHNRLYWYRQTLGQGPEFLTYFQNEAQLEKSRLLSDRFSAERPKGSFSTLEIQRTEQGDSAMYLCASSFKGTEAFFGQGTRLTVV.

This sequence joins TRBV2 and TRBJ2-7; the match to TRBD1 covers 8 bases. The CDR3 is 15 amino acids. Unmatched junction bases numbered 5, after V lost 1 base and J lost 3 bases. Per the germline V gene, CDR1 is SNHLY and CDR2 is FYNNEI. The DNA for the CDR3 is TGTGCCAGCAGTGAAGGGGCAGGGGGCCTCTACGAGCAGTACTTC. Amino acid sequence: CASSEGAGGLYEQYF. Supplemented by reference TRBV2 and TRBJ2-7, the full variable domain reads EPEVTQTPSHQVTQMGQEVILRCVPISNHLYFYWYRQILGQKVEFLVSFYNNEISEKSEIFDDQFSVERPDGSNFTLKIRSTKLEDSAMYFCASSEGAGGLYEQYFGPGTRLTVT.

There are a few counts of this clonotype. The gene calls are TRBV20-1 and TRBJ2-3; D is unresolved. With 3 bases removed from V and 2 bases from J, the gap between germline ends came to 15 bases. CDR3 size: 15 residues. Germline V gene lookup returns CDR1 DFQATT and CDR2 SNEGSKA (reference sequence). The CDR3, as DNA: TGCAGTGCTAGTGCGTCCAAGCGATACACAGATACGCAGTATTTT. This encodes CSASASKRYTDTQYF.

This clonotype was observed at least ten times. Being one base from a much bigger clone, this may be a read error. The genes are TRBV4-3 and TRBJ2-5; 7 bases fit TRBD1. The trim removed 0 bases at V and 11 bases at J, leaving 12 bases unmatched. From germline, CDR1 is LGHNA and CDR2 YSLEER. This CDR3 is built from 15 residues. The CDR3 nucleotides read TGCGCCAGCAGCCAAGAAAGGACAGGCTACAATGAGCAGTACTTC. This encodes CASSQERTGYNEQYF.

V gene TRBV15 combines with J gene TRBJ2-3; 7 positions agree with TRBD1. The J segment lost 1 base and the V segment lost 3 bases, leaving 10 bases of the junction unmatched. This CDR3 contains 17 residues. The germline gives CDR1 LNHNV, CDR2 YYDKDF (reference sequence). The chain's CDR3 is CATSSPTRQGGTDTQYF. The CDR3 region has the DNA TGTGCCACCAGCAGCCCTACACGACAGGGCGGCACAGATACGCAGTATTTT.

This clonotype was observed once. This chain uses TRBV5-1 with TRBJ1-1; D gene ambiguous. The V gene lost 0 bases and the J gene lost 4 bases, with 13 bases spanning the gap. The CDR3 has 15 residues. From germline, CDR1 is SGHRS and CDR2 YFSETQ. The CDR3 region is CASSLAAGMPTEAFF. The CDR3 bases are TGCGCCAGCAGCTTGGCCGCGGGGATGCCCACTGAAGCTTTCTTT. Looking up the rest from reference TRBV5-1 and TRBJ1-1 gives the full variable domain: KAGVTQTPRYLIKTRGQQVTLSCSPISGHRSVSWYQQTPGQGLQFLFEYFSETQRNKGNFPGRFSGRQFSNSRSEMNVSTLELGDSALYLCASSLAAGMPTEAFFGQGTRLTVV.

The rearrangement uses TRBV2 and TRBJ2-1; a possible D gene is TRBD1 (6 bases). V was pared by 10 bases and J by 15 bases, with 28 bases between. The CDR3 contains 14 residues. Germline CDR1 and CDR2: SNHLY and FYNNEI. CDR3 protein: CANTVLSGTPRGFF. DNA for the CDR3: TGTGCCAACACCGTACTGTCCGGGACACCGAGAGGGTTCTTC.

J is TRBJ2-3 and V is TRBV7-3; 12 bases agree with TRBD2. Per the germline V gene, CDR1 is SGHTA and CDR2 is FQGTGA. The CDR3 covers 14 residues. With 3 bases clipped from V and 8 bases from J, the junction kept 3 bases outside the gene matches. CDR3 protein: CASSLTSGGTTQYF. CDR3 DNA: TGTGCCAGCAGCTTGACTAGCGGGGGAACTACGCAGTATTTT.

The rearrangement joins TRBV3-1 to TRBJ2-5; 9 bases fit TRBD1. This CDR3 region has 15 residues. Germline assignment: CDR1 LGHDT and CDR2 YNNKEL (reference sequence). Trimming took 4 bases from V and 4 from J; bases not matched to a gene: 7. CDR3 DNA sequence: TGTGCCAGCAGCCGAGGGACAGGGACTTCAGAGACCCAGTACTTC. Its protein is CASSRGTGTSETQYF.

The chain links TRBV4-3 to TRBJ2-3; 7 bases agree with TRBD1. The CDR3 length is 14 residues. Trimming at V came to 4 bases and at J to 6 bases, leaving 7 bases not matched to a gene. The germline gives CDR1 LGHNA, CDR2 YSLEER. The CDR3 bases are TGCGCCAGCAGCCCCGACAGGGTGGGGGATACGCAGTATTTT. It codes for CASSPDRVGDTQYF.

The CDR3 DNA reads as TGTGCCAGCTCACCAGACACAGCTAACTATGGCTACACCTTC. It encodes CASSPDTANYGYTF. J is TRBJ1-2 and V is TRBV18; no clear D gene. V was clipped by 2 bases and J by 0 bases, with 7 bases between them. Germline V gene lookup returns CDR1 KGHSH and CDR2 LQKENI. The CDR3 length is 14 residues. The whole variable domain, filled in from reference TRBV18 and TRBJ1-2, reads NAGVMQNPRHLVRRRGQEARLRCSPMKGHSHVYWYRQLPEEGLKFMVYLQKENIIDESGMPKERFSAEFPKEGPSILRIQQVVRGDSAAYFCASSPDTANYGYTFGSGTRLTVV.

The CDR3 sequence: CASSLRGGGDPYEQYF. CDR3 DNA sequence: TGTGCCAGCAGCCTCCGTGGCGGGGGAGACCCCTACGAGCAGTACTTC. The V call is TRBV7-2, the J call TRBJ2-7; 7 bases fit TRBD2. The V segment lost 5 bases and the J segment 2 bases; nucleotides outside the gene matches: 12. From germline, CDR1 is SGHTA and CDR2 FQGNSA. The CDR3 has 16 amino acids.

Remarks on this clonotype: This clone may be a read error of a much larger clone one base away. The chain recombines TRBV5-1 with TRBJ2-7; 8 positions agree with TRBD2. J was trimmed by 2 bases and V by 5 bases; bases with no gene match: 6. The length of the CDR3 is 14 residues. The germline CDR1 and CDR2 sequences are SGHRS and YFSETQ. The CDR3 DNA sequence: TGCGCCAGCAGTTTGCTTAGCGGGGCCTACGAGCAGTACTTC. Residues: CASSLLSGAYEQYF.

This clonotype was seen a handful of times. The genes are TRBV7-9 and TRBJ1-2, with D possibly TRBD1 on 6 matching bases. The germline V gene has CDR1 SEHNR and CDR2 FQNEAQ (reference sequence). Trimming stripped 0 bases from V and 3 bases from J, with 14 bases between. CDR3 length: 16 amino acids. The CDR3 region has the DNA TGTGCCAGCAGCTTAGCGTCCGGGGGGCCGGACTATGGCTACACCTTC. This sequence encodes CASSLASGGPDYGYTF.

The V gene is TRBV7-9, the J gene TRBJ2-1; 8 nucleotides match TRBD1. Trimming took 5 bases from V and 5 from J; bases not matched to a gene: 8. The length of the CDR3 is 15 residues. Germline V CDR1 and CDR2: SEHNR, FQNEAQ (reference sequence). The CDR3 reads CASSPDRESHNEQFF. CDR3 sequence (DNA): TGTGCCAGCAGCCCGGACAGGGAGTCCCACAATGAGCAGTTCTTC.

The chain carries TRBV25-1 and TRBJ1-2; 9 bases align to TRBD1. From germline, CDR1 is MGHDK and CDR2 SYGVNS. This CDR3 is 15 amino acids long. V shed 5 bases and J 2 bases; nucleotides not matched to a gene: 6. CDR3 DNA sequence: TGTGCCAGCAGTCGGACAGGGGCTGGGAACTATGGCTACACCTTC. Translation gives CASSRTGAGNYGYTF.

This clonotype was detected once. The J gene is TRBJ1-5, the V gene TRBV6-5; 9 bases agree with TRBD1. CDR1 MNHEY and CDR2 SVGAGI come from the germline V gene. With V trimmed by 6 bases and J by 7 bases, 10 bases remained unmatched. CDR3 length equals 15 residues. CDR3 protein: CASRRRTGAGQPQHF. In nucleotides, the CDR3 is TGTGCCAGCAGACGTAGGACAGGGGCTGGCCAGCCCCAGCATTTT.

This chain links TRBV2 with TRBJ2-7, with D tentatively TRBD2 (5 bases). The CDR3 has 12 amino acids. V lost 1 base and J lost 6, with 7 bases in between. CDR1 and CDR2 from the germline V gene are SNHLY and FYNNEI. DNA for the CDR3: TGTGCCAGCAGTGAAGGCAGCGGCGAGCAGTACTTC. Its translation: CASSEGSGEQYF.

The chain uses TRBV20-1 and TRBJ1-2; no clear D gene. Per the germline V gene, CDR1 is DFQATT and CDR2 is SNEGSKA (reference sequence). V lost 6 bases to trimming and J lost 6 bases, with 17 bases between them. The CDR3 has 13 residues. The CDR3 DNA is TGCAGTGCCCGGGCTCGCGTCGAAGATGGCTACACCTTC. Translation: CSARARVEDGYTF.